This T cell receptor beta chain was identified during a study of blood T cell repertoires in COVID-19. Study-wide context: Italy, Spain and the United States were the sources of the convalescent and acute COVID-19 samples. PBMCs, B-cell-depleted T cells, or T cells were the source of the cDNA or gDNA that made up the material.

The data were produced by immunoSEQ multiplex PCR, yet TCRdb's version contains in-frame clones alone and is incomplete. The top ten clones hold roughly 8.1% of a sample with 130,000 or so clones, around 81% of them seen once. The ends lost 4 bases at V and 3 bases at J; junction bases unmatched: 12. The CDR3 loop spans 16 amino acids. Germline V CDR1 and CDR2: MNHEY, SVGAGI. The sample consisted of peripheral blood. This receptor was identified in a woman in her sixties or seventies with active or convalescent COVID-19. The chain couples TRBV6-5 to TRBJ2-7, with TRBD1 matching over 7 bases. The CDR3 coding sequence is TGTGCCAGCAGTTCTAACAGGGGACATACAAGCTACGAGCAGTACTTC. This sequence encodes CASSSNRGHTSYEQYF.